Below are 10 T cell receptor beta chains sequenced from a single sample in a study of PD-L1 blockade in urothelial cancer. Sample time point: peripheral blood 6 weeks after treatment start. Using immunoSEQ multiplex PCR, the repertoire was profiled, and TCRdb retains in-frame clones only, with some absent. The sample has tens of thousands of clones; about 85% are singletons. This specimen was PBMCs, taken around atezolizumab (anti-PD-L1) treatment. All receptors come from a man between 65 and 79 years old with urothelial cancer.

This clone showed up just once. This sequence joins TRBV30 and TRBJ2-2; 8 nucleotides align to TRBD1. The CDR3 is 13 residues long. V lost 1 base and J lost 7; bases outside the gene matches: 2. The V gene's germline CDR1 is GTSNPN and CDR2 SVGIG (reference sequence). Written as DNA, the CDR3 is TGTGCCTGGAGTGGACAGGGGTTCGGGGAGCTGTTTTTT. It yields the protein CAWSGQGFGELFF.

The rearrangement uses TRBV7-9 and TRBJ2-1; TRBD2 matches at 7 bases. The CDR3 extends over 14 amino acids. CDR1 is SEHNR and CDR2 is FQNEAQ in the germline V gene (reference sequence). V lost 0 bases and J lost 10; bases outside the gene matches: 6. CDR3 coding DNA: TGTGCCAGCAGCTTAGCTGTAGCGGGTTCAGAGCAGTTCTTC. Protein product: CASSLAVAGSEQFF.

This clone appeared a single time. J is TRBJ2-5 and V is TRBV13, with 9 nucleotides matching TRBD2. V shed 5 bases, J shed 5 bases, and the junction held 18 bases outside the gene matches. CDR1 is PRHDT and CDR2 is FYEKMQ in the germline V gene (reference sequence). This CDR3 is 18 amino acids long. CDR3 residues: CASSRRFVSGSNEETQYF. The CDR3 DNA sequence: TGTGCCAGCAGCCGCCGATTTGTTAGCGGGAGCAACGAGGAGACCCAGTACTTC.

V is TRBV18 and J is TRBJ1-1; maybe TRBD1 (5 bases). The length of the CDR3 is 14 residues. V lost 2 bases and J 6 bases, leaving 13 bases between the germline ends. Germline-derived CDR1 and CDR2 are KGHSH and LQKENI. CDR3 nucleotides: TGTGCCAGCTCACCAGGGACTGGACTCGCTGAAGCTTTCTTT. Translated: CASSPGTGLAEAFF.

V is TRBV2 and J is TRBJ2-1; 10 bases map to TRBD2. Germline V gene data show CDR1 as SNHLY and CDR2 as FYNNEI. J gave up 7 bases and V 3 bases, and 15 bases lay outside the gene matches. This CDR3 comprises 18 residues. CDR3 protein: CASSEEGAGGPSENEQFF. The CDR3 DNA reads as TGTGCCAGCAGTGAGGAGGGAGCGGGAGGGCCTTCGGAAAATGAGCAGTTCTTC.

The chain links TRBV10-3 to TRBJ2-1, with 8 bases fitting TRBD2. V dropped 4 bases and J dropped 7; count of bases not matched to a gene: 6. Germline V gives CDR1 ENHRY, CDR2 SYGVKD. This CDR3 comprises 14 residues. The CDR3 nucleotides read TGTGCCATCAGTGCCGGGAGGGCTAGGAATGAGCAGTTCTTC. Translated: CAISAGRARNEQFF.

The count of this clone is one. The chain links TRBV19 to TRBJ2-7; D might be TRBD2 (6 bases). V was cut by 4 bases and J by 6 bases, with 19 bases left in between. Germline values: CDR1 LNHDA, CDR2 SQIVND (reference sequence). This CDR3 contains 15 residues. The CDR3 reads CASSTPSDSPGEQYF. The DNA of the CDR3 is TGTGCCAGTAGTACCCCTAGCGACTCGCCTGGCGAGCAGTACTTC.

The chain recombines TRBV7-2 with TRBJ2-7, with TRBD2 matching over 10 bases. Germline CDR1 is SGHTA and CDR2 is FQGNSA. The CDR3 is 17 amino acids. After removal of 5 bases from V and 0 bases from J, the junction contained 10 bases not matched to a gene. DNA for the CDR3: TGTGCCAGCAGCCCACCGGGACTAGCGTCGAGCTCCTACGAGCAGTACTTC. Protein sequence: CASSPPGLASSSYEQYF.

The V gene is TRBV5-1, the J gene TRBJ2-3, with 7 bases that match TRBD1. Germline V CDR1 and CDR2: SGHRS, YFSETQ. J gave up 2 bases and V 4 bases, and 7 bases lay outside the gene matches. The CDR3 extends over 15 amino acids. CDR3 protein: CASSRQGDTTDTQYF. In DNA form, the CDR3 reads TGCGCCAGCAGCCGACAGGGAGATACCACAGATACGCAGTATTTT.

The rearrangement links TRBV7-9 to TRBJ2-5; 8 positions agree with TRBD1. Germline-derived CDR1 and CDR2 are SEHNR and FQNEAQ (reference sequence). The V segment lost 7 bases and the J segment 3 bases; nucleotides outside the gene matches: 13. The CDR3 is 16 residues long. The CDR3 DNA reads as TGTGCCAGCACCCCCCGCCCGGACAGGGCAAAAGAGACCCAGTACTTC. Its protein product is CASTPRPDRAKETQYF.